This TCR beta chain was captured in a study of blood T cells in healthy people across ages. Then a second PCR, running roughly 7 to 11 cycles, was carried out with a sample-barcoded 5' primer and a J-beta primer mix. A single record per CDR3 protein comes from TCRdb applying MiXCR to the 5' RACE reads. The data contain approximately 2,000,000 distinct CDR3 sequences, 35% to 50% of them seen just once; the ten biggest clones take up 20% to 25%. Germline loops: CDR1 ENHRY, CDR2 SYGVKD. The CDR3 extends over 16 amino acids. Concerning this clonotype itself: An end of the junction differs from the germline gene, which may be a read error.

This clonotype originated in a human donor in good health. Sequenced: blood. This chain links TRBV10-3 with TRBJ2-1, with 9 bases identical to TRBD1. CDR3 sequence (DNA): TGTGCCATCGGTGAAACAGGACAGGGGCCCTACAATGAGCAGTTCTTC. This codes for CAIGETGQGPYNEQFF.